This TCR beta chain is from a study of cytomegalovirus exposure and HLA in healthy donors. This CDR3 region has 15 residues. V lost 8 bases and J lost 0; bases outside the gene matches: 8. Germline V CDR1 and CDR2: LNHDA, SQIVND (reference sequence). The PCR used 60 Vbeta and 13 Jbeta primers. Assay: immunoSEQ multiplex PCR; the TCRdb copy retains only in-frame clones and omits some. The sample has under 200,000 clones; roughly 88% are singletons. This sequence originates from a man aged 50 or older in good health and CMV-seropositive. The sequenced material came from PBMCs. The chain employs TRBV19 and TRBJ1-1, with 8 bases that match TRBD1. The CDR3 reads CASREDRAMNTEAFF. For the CDR3, the DNA is TGTGCCAGTCGAGAGGACAGGGCCATGAACACTGAAGCTTTCTTT.